A single sample gave rise to the 30 T cell receptor beta chains below, sequenced in a study of technical replicates of blood from a few donors. Repertoires were generated with immunoSEQ multiplex PCR, while TCRdb's copy carries only in-frame clones and drops some. The sample comprises roughly 70,000 clones, about 94% of which are singletons, and over 0.35% rests with the top ten. The sample comprised T cells isolated from PBMCs. The receptors originated from a human donor in good health.

The rearrangement joins TRBV4-1 to TRBJ2-1; 12 bases are shared with TRBD2. Trimming took 0 bases from V and 12 from J; bases not matched to a gene: 6. CDR3 size: 15 residues. Looked up from germline, CDR1 is MGHRA and CDR2 is YSYEKL. The CDR3 here is CASSQDATSGRRQFF. In DNA, the CDR3 is TGCGCCAGCAGCCAAGATGCTACTAGCGGGAGGCGGCAGTTCTTC.

The chain uses TRBV30 and TRBJ2-6; D is unresolved. This CDR3 spans 14 amino acids. Germline CDR1 and CDR2: GTSNPN and SVGIG (reference sequence). This CDR3 reads CASGKLAGANVLTF. As DNA, the CDR3 is TGTGCTTCAGGAAAACTTGCTGGGGCCAACGTCCTGACTTTC.

The chain is built from TRBV9 and TRBJ1-4; perhaps TRBD1 as D (6 bases). The CDR3 loop spans 15 amino acids. Germline V gene sequence: CDR1 SGDLS, CDR2 YYNGEE. The V end was cut by 4 bases, the J end by 0 bases, with 10 bases between. CDR3 DNA: TGTGCCAGCAGCCGGACAGCTGCAACTAATGAAAAACTGTTTTTT. Its protein product is CASSRTAATNEKLFF. Together with reference TRBV9 and TRBJ1-4, the CDR3 gives the full variable domain: DSGVTQTPKHLITATGQRVTLRCSPRSGDLSVYWYQQSLDQGLQFLIQYYNGEERAKGNILERFSAQQFPDLHSELNLSSLELGDSALYFCASSRTAATNEKLFFGSGTQLSVL.

V is TRBV11-2 and J is TRBJ2-1, with 11 positions matching TRBD2. Unmatched junction bases numbered 7, after V lost 0 bases and J lost 9 bases. Germline values: CDR1 SGHAT, CDR2 FQNNGV. The CDR3 runs 16 residues. CDR3 nucleotide sequence: TGTGCCAGCAGCTTAGATTTGACTAGCGGGAAGTCTGAGCAGTTCTTC. It specifies CASSLDLTSGKSEQFF.

The chain uses TRBV10-1 and TRBJ1-2, with a tentative D call TRBD1 (6 bases). Trimming removed 2 bases from V and 6 bases from J, with 7 bases in between. The CDR3 is 12 residues long. CDR1 WNHNN and CDR2 SYGVQD come from the germline V gene (reference sequence). Here the CDR3 reads CASSEGGHGYTF. The DNA of the CDR3 is TGCGCCAGCAGTGAGGGGGGCCATGGCTACACCTTC.

The chain couples TRBV28 to TRBJ1-2; D gene unclear. Trimming took off 3 bases at V and 4 bases at J, with 9 bases between the two ends. Germline V lookup: CDR1 MDHEN, CDR2 SYDVKM. There are 13 residues in the CDR3. CDR3 DNA sequence: TGTGCCAGCAGTTTGGGAGGGCTCTATGGCTACACCTTC. As protein: CASSLGGLYGYTF.

The V gene is TRBV27, the J gene TRBJ2-7, with D maybe TRBD1 (5 bases). This CDR3 has 13 amino acids. The V gene's germline CDR1 is MNHEY and CDR2 SMNVEV (reference sequence). The V gene lost 2 bases and the J gene lost 4 bases, with 9 bases spanning the gap. The CDR3 here is CASSLGHSYEQYF. The CDR3 DNA sequence: TGTGCCAGCAGTTTAGGACATTCATACGAGCAGTACTTC.

This chain connects TRBV11-1 to TRBJ2-3, with 7 bases matching TRBD2. Per the germline V gene, CDR1 is SGHAT and CDR2 is FQDESV (reference sequence). This CDR3 spans 14 amino acids. Losses at the gene ends were 4 bases for V and 4 bases for J; bases not matched to a gene: 5. CDR3 loop: CASSSPAGADTQYF. The CDR3 region has the DNA TGTGCCAGCAGCTCCCCGGCGGGGGCAGATACGCAGTATTTT.

The V gene is TRBV6-5, the J gene TRBJ2-5, with D tentatively TRBD2 (5 bases). V lost 2 bases, J lost 5 bases, and 12 bases lay in between. The CDR3 has 14 residues. CDR1 MNHEY and CDR2 SVGAGI come from the germline V gene. CDR3 sequence: CASSYRLAWETQYF. CDR3 sequence (DNA): TGTGCCAGCAGTTACCGCCTAGCATGGGAGACCCAGTACTTC.

The rearrangement joins TRBV5-1 to TRBJ1-1; perhaps TRBD1 as D (6 bases). The V end was cut by 1 base, the J end by 4 bases, with 11 bases between. CDR1 is SGHRS and CDR2 is YFSETQ in the germline V gene. This CDR3 comprises 14 residues. The CDR3 DNA follows: TGCGCCAGCAGCTTGCAGGGGCCCCCCACTGAAGCTTTCTTT. Translating it yields CASSLQGPPTEAFF.

The rearrangement joins TRBV27 to TRBJ2-2, with a weak D call TRBD2 (5 bases). This CDR3 has 14 amino acids. Germline V lookup: CDR1 MNHEY, CDR2 SMNVEV (reference sequence). V was trimmed by 10 bases and J by 6 bases, leaving 18 bases between them. CDR3: CATSREGGSGELFF. DNA of the CDR3: TGTGCCACCTCGCGCGAAGGAGGTTCCGGGGAGCTGTTTTTT.

V gene TRBV4-2 combines with J gene TRBJ1-4; no clear D gene. With 4 bases removed from V and 5 bases from J, the gap between germline ends came to 11 bases. The V gene's germline CDR1 is LGHNA and CDR2 YNFKEQ. The CDR3 is 14 amino acids. This CDR3 is CASSRETSNEKLFF. DNA for the CDR3: TGTGCCAGCAGCCGTGAGACATCAAATGAAAAACTGTTTTTT.

The chain uses TRBV6-1 and TRBJ2-1; D may be TRBD2 (6 bases). Deletions cut 8 bases from V and 2 bases from J, with 13 bases between. Germline lookup yields CDR1 MNHNS and CDR2 SASEGT. The CDR3 length is 14 residues. CDR3 sequence reads: CASLPAGPYNEQFF. The CDR3 nucleotides read TGTGCCAGCTTACCAGCGGGTCCCTACAATGAGCAGTTCTTC.

This clone was found a few times. V usage is TRBV7-2 and J usage is TRBJ1-2; 8 positions agree with TRBD1. V trimming: 5 bases; J trimming: 4 bases; junction bases outside the gene matches: 9. Germline CDR1 and CDR2: SGHTA and FQGNSA. The CDR3 runs 15 residues. For the CDR3, the DNA is TGTGCCAGCAGCCCAGGGGGCTCAGCTTCCTATGGCTACACCTTC. Translated: CASSPGGSASYGYTF.

The CDR3 DNA reads TGCAGCACCAGGGGATCTGAAAAACTGTTTTTT. It specifies CSTRGSEKLFF. The gene calls are TRBV20-1 and TRBJ1-4; tentative D call: TRBD1 (6 bases). The germline CDR1 and CDR2 sequences are DFQATT and SNEGSKA (reference sequence). The CDR3 sequence is 11 residues long.

The chain couples TRBV7-3 to TRBJ2-2, with 9 bases identical to TRBD2. The ends lost 3 bases at V and 7 bases at J; junction bases unmatched: 6. The CDR3 contains 15 residues. Per germline, CDR1 SGHTA and CDR2 FQGTGA. For the CDR3, the DNA is TGTGCCAGCAGCTTCCTAGCGGGATCCCACGGGGAGCTGTTTTTT. It specifies CASSFLAGSHGELFF. Using reference TRBV7-3 and TRBJ2-2 for the parts outside the CDR3, the full variable domain is GAGVSQTPSNKVTEKGKYVELRCDPISGHTALYWYRQSLGQGPEFLIYFQGTGAADDSGLPNDRFFAVRPEGSVSTLKIQRTERGDSAVYLCASSFLAGSHGELFFGEGSRLTVL.

The CDR3 spells CASIPGLTYNEQFF. CDR3 bases: TGTGCCAGCATCCCGGGACTTACCTACAATGAGCAGTTCTTC. The genes are TRBV6-5 and TRBJ2-1; TRBD2 is a possible D gene (6 bases). The CDR3 has 14 residues. Germline V gene lookup returns CDR1 MNHEY and CDR2 SVGAGI. The V end was cut by 7 bases, the J end by 2 bases, with 12 bases between.

This rearrangement joins TRBV7-3 to TRBJ2-7; D is undetermined. Germline assignment: CDR1 SGHTA and CDR2 FQGTGA. CDR3 length: 13 residues. Trimming shortened V by 2 bases and J by 2 bases, and 7 bases separated the two germline ends. The CDR3 DNA reads as TGTGCCAGCAGCTTAGAGGTGCCCTACGAGCAGTACTTC. It yields the protein CASSLEVPYEQYF.

The rearrangement uses TRBV2 and TRBJ2-3; D not certain. This CDR3 has 14 residues. CDR1 SNHLY and CDR2 FYNNEI come from the germline V gene. V dropped 4 bases and J dropped 5 bases, with 13 bases sitting between them. CDR3 region: CASSVWLGVDTQYF. The CDR3 DNA reads as TGTGCCAGCAGTGTGTGGCTAGGAGTAGATACGCAGTATTTT.

The chain employs TRBV11-2 and TRBJ2-7; 9 nucleotides match TRBD2. The CDR3 has 16 amino acids. The J segment lost 4 bases and the V segment lost 5 bases, leaving 12 bases of the junction unmatched. CDR1 SGHAT and CDR2 FQNNGV come from the germline V gene. The chain's CDR3 is CASSRDSSGSFYEQYF. The CDR3 DNA reads as TGTGCCAGCAGCCGGGACAGTAGCGGGAGTTTTTACGAGCAGTACTTC.

This chain connects TRBV19 to TRBJ1-1, with D perhaps matching TRBD1 (5 bases). The CDR3 runs 14 residues. The V gene's germline CDR1 is LNHDA and CDR2 SQIVND (reference sequence). Trimming removed 7 bases from V and 2 bases from J, with 14 bases in between. CDR3 amino acids: CASINGAVNTEAFF. The DNA of the CDR3 is TGTGCCAGTATAAATGGGGCGGTAAACACTGAAGCTTTCTTT.

This chain uses TRBV11-2 with TRBJ1-1, with no clear D. In germline, CDR1 is SGHAT, CDR2 FQNNGV. The CDR3 has 14 residues. Trimming took off 1 base at V and 5 bases at J, with 11 bases between the two ends. DNA of the CDR3: TGTGCCAGCAGCTTAGGGCGGGTCTCTACTGAAGCTTTCTTT. Translated, it gives CASSLGRVSTEAFF.

The chain combines TRBV30 with TRBJ2-1; 13 nucleotides line up with TRBD2. V lost 2 bases to trimming and J lost 9 bases; unmatched junction nucleotides: 4. In germline, CDR1 is GTSNPN, CDR2 SVGIG (reference sequence). The CDR3 covers 14 residues. In DNA, the CDR3 is TGTGCCTGGAGTACAACTAGCGGGAGGGCTGAGCAGTTCTTC. Encoded protein: CAWSTTSGRAEQFF.

The chain employs TRBV5-1 and TRBJ2-3, with TRBD2 matching 12 bases. Trimming at V came to 4 bases and at J to 2 bases, leaving 5 bases not matched to a gene. Germline-derived CDR1 and CDR2 are SGHRS and YFSETQ. The CDR3 sequence is 16 residues long. The CDR3 DNA is TGCGCCAGCAGCAGGACTAGCGGGGTTCCCACAGATACGCAGTATTTT. Protein sequence: CASSRTSGVPTDTQYF. The full variable domain, in which reference TRBV5-1 and TRBJ2-3 provide the parts outside the CDR3, is KAGVTQTPRYLIKTRGQQVTLSCSPISGHRSVSWYQQTPGQGLQFLFEYFSETQRNKGNFPGRFSGRQFSNSRSEMNVSTLELGDSALYLCASSRTSGVPTDTQYFGPGTRLTVL.

V usage is TRBV9 and J usage is TRBJ2-1; D is unresolved. The V end was cut by 3 bases, the J end by 0 bases, with 10 bases between. This CDR3 has 15 amino acids. Germline CDR1 and CDR2: SGDLS and YYNGEE. CDR3 DNA: TGTGCCAGCAGCGCCGCTCCCAGCTCCTACAATGAGCAGTTCTTC. Translated: CASSAAPSSYNEQFF.

The J gene is TRBJ2-7, the V gene TRBV7-3; 8 nucleotides match TRBD1. The CDR3 is 12 amino acids. Trimming cost V 4 bases and J 6 bases; bases outside gene matches: 2. Germline V gene data show CDR1 as SGHTA and CDR2 as FQGTGA. The CDR3 loop is CASSSTGGEQYF. Written as DNA, the CDR3 is TGTGCCAGCAGCTCTACAGGGGGCGAGCAGTACTTC.

V and J are TRBV5-1 and TRBJ2-7; D might be TRBD2 (6 bases). Germline V gene sequence: CDR1 SGHRS, CDR2 YFSETQ. This CDR3 spans 13 amino acids. Trimming left V 1 base short and J 2 bases short, with 7 bases between. CDR3 protein: CASSLRLAYEQYF. The DNA for the CDR3 is TGCGCCAGCAGCTTGCGACTAGCCTACGAGCAGTACTTC.

The chain links TRBV9 to TRBJ2-3, with 10 bases that match TRBD2. Germline V CDR1 and CDR2: SGDLS, YYNGEE. J lost 4 bases, V lost 3 bases, and 5 bases had no gene match. The CDR3 consists of 15 residues. CDR3 DNA sequence: TGTGCCAGCAGCGGACAACTAGCGGGATCAGATACGCAGTATTTT. Amino acids: CASSGQLAGSDTQYF.

The J gene is TRBJ2-7, the V gene TRBV6-1; 8 bases map to TRBD2. The CDR3 loop spans 12 amino acids. After removal of 8 bases from V and 6 bases from J, the junction contained 6 bases not matched to a gene. Germline lookup yields CDR1 MNHNS and CDR2 SASEGT. CDR3 bases: TGTGCCAGCCAGCGGGAGTCATCCGAGCAGTACTTC. The encoded protein is CASQRESSEQYF.

The V gene is TRBV27, the J gene TRBJ2-2; maybe TRBD1 (6 bases). The CDR3 loop spans 14 amino acids. Deletions cut 4 bases from V and 7 bases from J, with 13 bases between. Germline lookup yields CDR1 MNHEY and CDR2 SMNVEV (reference sequence). This CDR3 reads CASSSSGTLGELFF. The CDR3 nucleotides read TGTGCCAGCAGTTCCTCGGGGACACTCGGGGAGCTGTTTTTT.